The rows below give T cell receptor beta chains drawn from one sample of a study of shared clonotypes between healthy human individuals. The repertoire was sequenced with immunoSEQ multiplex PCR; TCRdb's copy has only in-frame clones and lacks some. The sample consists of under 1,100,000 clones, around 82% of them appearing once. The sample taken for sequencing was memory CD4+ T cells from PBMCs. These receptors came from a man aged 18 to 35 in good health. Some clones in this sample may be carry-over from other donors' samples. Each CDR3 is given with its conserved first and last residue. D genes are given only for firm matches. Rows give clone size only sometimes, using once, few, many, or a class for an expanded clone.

DNA: TGCAGCGGGGGGGGACAGGACCGATACGAGCAGTACTTC
CDR3: CSGGGQDRYEQYF
J: TRBJ2-7
size: NA
D: NA
V: TRBV29-1

DNA: TGCGCCAGCAGCTTAGAGGCTGCTGGGGCCAACGTCCTGACTTTC
CDR3: CASSLEAAGANVLTF
J: TRBJ2-6
size: NA
D: NA
V: TRBV5-1

DNA: TGCGCCAGCAGCTTGGCAGAGGTACTCAACACCGGGGAGCTGTTTTTT
CDR3: CASSLAEVLNTGELFF
J: TRBJ2-2
size: NA
D: NA
V: TRBV5-1

DNA: TGCGCCAGCAGCCCCGATCCCAGCCTGAGGAACTATGGCTACACCTTC
CDR3: CASSPDPSLRNYGYTF
J: TRBJ1-2
size: NA
D: NA
V: TRBV5-1

DNA: TGTGCCAGCTCACTCTCCCAACCCCGGCCGAACACTGAAGCTTTCTTT
CDR3: CASSLSQPRPNTEAFF
J: TRBJ1-1
size: NA
D: NA
V: TRBV18

DNA: TGTGCCAGCCTCGGGCAGGGGTATGGCTACACCTTC
CDR3: CASLGQGYGYTF
J: TRBJ1-2
size: NA
D: NA
V: TRBV6-5

DNA: TGCGCCAGCAGCTTGAGGGGAAACCGGGACTCGGGAGGAGATACGCAGTATTTT
CDR3: CASSLRGNRDSGGDTQYF
J: TRBJ2-3
size: NA
D: TRBD2
V: TRBV5-1

DNA: TGTGCCAGCAGCTCACCCTCTGGGGACTATGGCTACACCTTC
CDR3: CASSSPSGDYGYTF
J: TRBJ1-2
size: NA
D: NA
V: TRBV7-2

DNA: TGTGCCAGCAGCCCTTCATACCGGGACAGCTACTACGAGCAGTACTTC
CDR3: CASSPSYRDSYYEQYF
J: TRBJ2-7
size: NA
D: TRBD1
V: TRBV5-6

DNA: TGTGCCAGCAGCTTGGCGTACGGGGGCAAGAGCTATGGCTACACCTTC
CDR3: CASSLAYGGKSYGYTF
J: TRBJ1-2
size: NA
D: NA
V: TRBV5-6

DNA: TGTGCCAGCAGCCTGACTAGTATTAAGTTCTTC
CDR3: CASSLTSIKFF
J: TRBJ2-1
size: NA
D: NA
V: TRBV11-2

DNA: TGTGCCAGCAACAAACTAGCGGGAGGGAACAATGAGCAGTTCTTC
CDR3: CASNKLAGGNNEQFF
J: TRBJ2-1
size: NA
D: TRBD2
V: TRBV2

DNA: TGTGCCAGCAGCGGCGCTAGCGGGAGAGGGTACGAGCAGTACTTC
CDR3: CASSGASGRGYEQYF
J: TRBJ2-7
size: few
D: TRBD2
V: TRBV7-6

DNA: TGTGCCAGCAGTGAAGCTTCGCGAGGGAGTGAGCAGTTCTTC
CDR3: CASSEASRGSEQFF
J: TRBJ2-1
size: once
D: NA
V: TRBV2

DNA: TGTGCCAGCAGCCCGACTAGCGGTTCCTTTAATGAGCAGTTCTTC
CDR3: CASSPTSGSFNEQFF
J: TRBJ2-1
size: few
D: TRBD2
V: TRBV7-6

DNA: TGCGCCAGCCGAAGTCCCTTTCCTAGCGGGTCCACAGATACGCAGTATTTT
CDR3: CASRSPFPSGSTDTQYF
J: TRBJ2-3
size: NA
D: TRBD2
V: TRBV10-1

DNA: TGTGCCAGCAGGCCAGGGGTTTGGAGCAATCAGCCCCAGCATTTT
CDR3: CASRPGVWSNQPQHF
J: TRBJ1-5
size: NA
D: NA
V: TRBV28

DNA: TGTGCCAGCAGCTCCCGACTAGCTCTGGGCACAGATACGCAGTATTTT
CDR3: CASSSRLALGTDTQYF
J: TRBJ2-3
size: NA
D: TRBD2
V: TRBV7-9

DNA: TGTGCCAGCAGTGCAAGCGGGACCCGCCCCACCGGGGAGCTGTTTTTT
CDR3: CASSASGTRPTGELFF
J: TRBJ2-2
size: NA
D: TRBD2
V: TRBV2

DNA: TGCGCCAGCAGCCCCCGGACAGGGAGGAACACTGAAGCTTTCTTT
CDR3: CASSPRTGRNTEAFF
J: TRBJ1-1
size: few
D: TRBD1
V: TRBV5-1

DNA: TGTGCCAGCAGCTTACAAGGGAATAGCAATCAGCCCCAGCATTTT
CDR3: CASSLQGNSNQPQHF
J: TRBJ1-5
size: few
D: NA
V: TRBV7-3

DNA: TGCGCCAGCAGCTTGGGACTAGCGGGAGGCACCTACGAGCAGTACTTC
CDR3: CASSLGLAGGTYEQYF
J: TRBJ2-7
size: NA
D: TRBD2
V: TRBV5-1

DNA: TGCGCCAGCAGCTTCACACCGGACACTGAAGCTTTCTTT
CDR3: CASSFTPDTEAFF
J: TRBJ1-1
size: many
D: NA
V: TRBV5-1

DNA: TGTGCCAGCAGCCTAGACAGGGGCAATCAGCCCCAGCATTTT
CDR3: CASSLDRGNQPQHF
J: TRBJ1-5
size: NA
D: TRBD1
V: TRBV7-9

DNA: TGTGCCAGCAGTTTAGAGGCGGCAGACGGAAACACCATATATTTT
CDR3: CASSLEAADGNTIYF
J: TRBJ1-3
size: NA
D: NA
V: TRBV28

DNA: TGTGCCAGCAGTAAAGGGACCTCCTCTGGGGCCAACGTCCTGACTTTC
CDR3: CASSKGTSSGANVLTF
J: TRBJ2-6
size: NA
D: NA
V: TRBV25-1

DNA: TGTGCCAGCAGTTCCACTAACCGGGACAGGGGGGCGTTCAACATTCAGTACTTC
CDR3: CASSSTNRDRGAFNIQYF
J: TRBJ2-4
size: NA
D: TRBD1
V: TRBV5-5

DNA: TGTGCCAGTTCCTTAGGCGGGGCCAGGGAAGCTTTCTTT
CDR3: CASSLGGAREAFF
J: TRBJ1-1
size: NA
D: NA
V: TRBV11-3

DNA: TGTGCCAGCAGCCGAAGCGGGAGCAATGAGCAGTTCTTC
CDR3: CASSRSGSNEQFF
J: TRBJ2-1
size: NA
D: TRBD2
V: TRBV5-4

DNA: TGTGCCAGCAGTGAAGATAGGACCGGGGAGCTGTTTTTT
CDR3: CASSEDRTGELFF
J: TRBJ2-2
size: NA
D: NA
V: TRBV2

DNA: TGTGCCAGCAGCGTAGGGACTCGCTCCTACGAGCAGTACTTC
CDR3: CASSVGTRSYEQYF
J: TRBJ2-7
size: few
D: NA
V: TRBV9

DNA: TGTGCCAGCAGTGAAGCCCGGGGCACTTACTACACCTTC
CDR3: CASSEARGTYYTF
J: TRBJ1-2
size: NA
D: NA
V: TRBV2

DNA: TGTGCCAGCAGCATGGACCGAGCGGGCGAGCAGTACTTC
CDR3: CASSMDRAGEQYF
J: TRBJ2-7
size: few
D: NA
V: TRBV5-6

DNA: TGTGCCAGCAGGCCCCGACTAGCGAACGAGCAGTACTTC
CDR3: CASRPRLANEQYF
J: TRBJ2-7
size: NA
D: TRBD2
V: TRBV6-5

DNA: TGTGCCAGCAGTCGTAACTCCGGTAGCAATCAGCCCCAGCATTTT
CDR3: CASSRNSGSNQPQHF
J: TRBJ1-5
size: NA
D: NA
V: TRBV7-2

DNA: TGTGCCAGCAGTCCCTCGACAGGCTCCCATAGCAATCAGCCCCAGCATTTT
CDR3: CASSPSTGSHSNQPQHF
J: TRBJ1-5
size: NA
D: NA
V: TRBV28

DNA: TGCGCCAGCAGCCAACCCCTAGCGGGAGCCACCGAGCAGTACTTC
CDR3: CASSQPLAGATEQYF
J: TRBJ2-7
size: NA
D: TRBD2
V: TRBV5-1

DNA: TGCGCCAGCAGTGGGACCGGGACCGCTGTTGAAAAACTGTTTTTT
CDR3: CASSGTGTAVEKLFF
J: TRBJ1-4
size: NA
D: NA
V: TRBV4-3

DNA: TGTGCCAGCAGCTCGGGCTCCAGTCTAGCGCTGAGCACAGATACGCAGTATTTT
CDR3: CASSSGSSLALSTDTQYF
J: TRBJ2-3
size: NA
D: NA
V: TRBV5-4

DNA: TGTGCCAGCAGCCCCATTAGCTCTGGAAACACCATATATTTT
CDR3: CASSPISSGNTIYF
J: TRBJ1-3
size: NA
D: NA
V: TRBV11-2

DNA: TGTGCCAGCAGCCCCGGGACTTTTAGCACAGATACGCAGTATTTT
CDR3: CASSPGTFSTDTQYF
J: TRBJ2-3
size: NA
D: NA
V: TRBV5-6